These 24 T cell receptor beta chains share one sample of origin, sequenced in a study of blood T cell repertoires in COVID-19. Generated by immunoSEQ multiplex PCR, the TCRdb table keeps only in-frame clones and is missing some. This table holds around 160,000 clones, about four fifths found once. The source material was PBMCs or T cells enriched from blood (not recorded which). All receptors derive from a man aged 50 or older who had recovered from COVID-19.

This clone was seen more than once but under ten times. This specimen includes other DNA sequences encoding the same CDR3. CDR3 protein: CASSLAGEGSPLHF. For the CDR3, the DNA is TGTGCCAGCAGCCTCGCAGGGGAGGGTTCACCCCTCCACTTT. The V gene is TRBV3-1 (or the pseudogene TRBV3-2), the J gene TRBJ1-6, with a tentative D call TRBD1 (6 bases). The V gene lost 4 bases and the J gene lost 9 bases, with 13 bases spanning the gap. In germline, CDR1 is LGHDT, CDR2 YNNKEL (reference sequence). The CDR3 runs to 14 residues.

The genes are TRBV4-1 and TRBJ1-1, with unresolved D. The V gene's germline CDR1 is MGHRA and CDR2 YSYEKL. The CDR3 has 13 amino acids. The V end lost 4 bases, the J end lost 1 base, and 7 bases lay between the germline ends. The CDR3 is CASSLGENTEAFF. CDR3 nucleotide sequence: TGCGCCAGCAGCCTGGGAGAGAACACTGAAGCTTTCTTT.

The V gene is TRBV9, the J gene TRBJ1-6; 7 bases agree with TRBD1. CDR3 length: 15 amino acids. CDR1 and CDR2 from the germline V gene are SGDLS and YYNGEE. The V gene end was trimmed by 3 bases and the J gene end by 9 bases; junction bases not matched to a gene: 9. Here the CDR3 reads CASSANVGTVSPLHF. The CDR3 DNA follows: TGTGCCAGCAGCGCAAACGTGGGGACAGTTTCACCCCTCCACTTT.

J is TRBJ2-7 and V is TRBV7-2; 7 nucleotides match TRBD1. Germline V gives CDR1 SGHTA, CDR2 FQGNSA. The J segment lost 0 bases and the V segment lost 2 bases, leaving 4 bases of the junction unmatched. This CDR3 has 15 residues. CDR3 DNA sequence: TGTGCCAGCAGCTTATCGGGACAGAGCTCCTACGAGCAGTACTTC. It is translated as CASSLSGQSSYEQYF.

The chain uses TRBV6-6 and TRBJ1-5; 7 nucleotides match TRBD1. Germline CDR1 reads MNHNY; CDR2 reads SVGAGI (reference sequence). J was trimmed by 0 bases and V by 4 bases; bases with no gene match: 6. The CDR3 extends over 16 amino acids. CDR3 protein: CASSSDRTNSNQPQHF. The CDR3 bases are TGTGCCAGCAGTTCGGACAGGACAAATAGCAATCAGCCCCAGCATTTT.

This sequence joins TRBV19 and TRBJ1-4; a possible D gene is TRBD1 (5 bases). The CDR3 length is 13 residues. V was clipped by 8 bases and J by 8 bases, with 15 bases between them. Germline loops: CDR1 LNHDA, CDR2 SQIVND (reference sequence). The CDR3 bases are TGTGCCAGTTGGTCGGGGGACTCCGAAAAACTGTTTTTT. It translates to CASWSGDSEKLFF.

The rearrangement links TRBV5-4 to TRBJ2-4; a weak D match, TRBD1 (7 bases). Trimming left V 3 bases short and J 3 bases short, with 13 bases between. Germline V gives CDR1 SGHNT, CDR2 YYREEE (reference sequence). CDR3 length equals 15 residues. CDR3 loop: CASSSGQEGKNIQYF. The CDR3, as DNA: TGTGCCAGCAGCTCAGGACAGGAGGGCAAAAACATTCAGTACTTC.

The chain joins TRBV11-2 to TRBJ2-7; D is perhaps TRBD1 (5 bases). Trimming removed 5 bases at V and 0 bases at J, with 14 bases between. The CDR3 contains 15 residues. Germline values: CDR1 SGHAT, CDR2 FQNNGV. CDR3 residues: CASSTSQGASYEQYF. In DNA, the CDR3 is TGTGCCAGCAGCACGTCGCAGGGTGCCTCCTACGAGCAGTACTTC.

In its sample, this clone was seen a few times. J is TRBJ1-6 and V is TRBV27; D unresolved. This CDR3 is built from 13 residues. V was trimmed by 6 bases and J by 10 bases, leaving 13 bases between them. Germline V gene lookup returns CDR1 MNHEY and CDR2 SMNVEV (reference sequence). The DNA of the CDR3 is TGTGCCAGCAGCCCAGGTCCGTACTCACCCCTCCACTTT. It specifies CASSPGPYSPLHF.

The J gene is TRBJ2-1, the V gene TRBV29-1, with TRBD1 matching over 7 bases. The CDR3 has 17 residues. Germline V gene data show CDR1 as SQVTM and CDR2 as ANQGSEA. With V trimmed by 1 base and J by 0 bases, 9 bases remained unmatched. The CDR3 sequence: CSVEGGQPRSSYNEQFF. CDR3 coding DNA: TGCAGCGTTGAAGGGGGACAGCCTAGGAGCTCCTACAATGAGCAGTTCTTC.

The rearrangement joins TRBV29-1 to TRBJ1-2; D unresolved. There are 15 residues in the CDR3. Germline values: CDR1 SQVTM, CDR2 ANQGSEA. V lost 4 bases, J lost 5 bases, and 20 bases lay in between. CDR3 residues: CSVASVGSGLYGYTF. CDR3 nucleotides: TGCAGCGTTGCCTCCGTGGGCTCCGGTCTGTATGGCTACACCTTC.

The sample holds one count of this clone. The chain combines TRBV3-1 (or the pseudogene TRBV3-2) with TRBJ1-5; 9 positions match TRBD1. The CDR3 totals 15 residues. Looked up from germline, CDR1 is LGHDT and CDR2 is YNNKEL (reference sequence). J was trimmed by 4 bases and V by 5 bases; bases with no gene match: 6. CDR3 bases: TGTGCCAGCAGCTCCGGGACAGGGTCAAATCAGCCCCAGCATTTT. Translating gives CASSSGTGSNQPQHF.

V usage is TRBV7-2 and J usage is TRBJ1-2, with D tentatively TRBD1 (6 bases). With 4 bases removed from V and 1 base from J, the gap between germline ends came to 13 bases. The CDR3 spans 15 residues. Germline V gives CDR1 SGHTA, CDR2 FQGNSA. This chain's CDR3 is CASSSTGTFNYGYTF. CDR3 DNA: TGTGCCAGCAGCTCAACAGGGACCTTTAACTATGGCTACACCTTC.

The chain couples TRBV4-2 to TRBJ2-7, with 8 bases matching TRBD1. Per germline, CDR1 LGHNA and CDR2 YNFKEQ. V dropped 0 bases and J dropped 0; count of bases not matched to a gene: 4. The CDR3 has 16 residues. CDR3 in amino acids: CASSQDGQGSSYEQYF. The CDR3 nucleotides are TGTGCCAGCAGCCAAGACGGACAGGGAAGCTCCTACGAGCAGTACTTC.

The chain carries TRBV9 and TRBJ2-7, with 11 bases lining up with TRBD2. This CDR3 has 16 amino acids. Germline CDR1 SGDLS, CDR2 YYNGEE. With 4 bases clipped from V and 5 bases from J, the junction kept 11 bases outside the gene matches. The CDR3 DNA reads as TGTGCCAGCAGCATGACCGGGACTAGCGGTAAGGACGAGCAGTACTTC. Amino acids: CASSMTGTSGKDEQYF.

The genes are TRBV4-1 and TRBJ2-3, with D possibly TRBD1 on 6 matching bases. V lost 4 bases, J lost 0 bases, and 11 bases lay in between. This CDR3 is 15 amino acids long. CDR1 and CDR2 from the germline V gene are MGHRA and YSYEKL. The CDR3 region is CASSRDTGSTDTQYF. The CDR3 DNA reads as TGCGCCAGCAGCCGAGACACAGGGAGCACAGATACGCAGTATTTT.

J is TRBJ1-3 and V is TRBV3-1 (or the pseudogene TRBV3-2), with 7 bases lining up with TRBD1. This CDR3 contains 16 residues. Looked up from germline, CDR1 is LGHDT and CDR2 is YNNKEL (reference sequence). J lost 4 bases, V lost 4 bases, and 10 bases had no gene match. The CDR3 sequence: CASSPKTGMTGNTIYF. The CDR3 nucleotides are TGTGCCAGCAGCCCGAAGACAGGGATGACGGGAAACACCATATATTTT.

The rearrangement joins TRBV11-2 to TRBJ2-1; D ambiguous. Trimming shortened V by 0 bases and J by 4 bases, and 10 bases separated the two germline ends. CDR1 is SGHAT and CDR2 is FQNNGV in the germline V gene. The CDR3 is 15 amino acids. CDR3 sequence: CASSLDPTIYNEQFF. In DNA, the CDR3 is TGTGCCAGCAGCTTAGATCCAACAATTTACAATGAGCAGTTCTTC.

V and J are TRBV7-8 and TRBJ1-2, with 8 bases identical to TRBD1. Trimming removed 5 bases from V and 4 bases from J; junction bases left unmatched: 12. Germline assignment: CDR1 SGHVS and CDR2 FQNEAQ. The length of the CDR3 is 16 residues. In DNA, the CDR3 is TGTGCCAGCAGCCTGGCCGGGACAGGAAAATCCTATGGCTACACCTTC. This gives the protein CASSLAGTGKSYGYTF.

The chain employs TRBV5-4 and TRBJ2-3; 7 bases agree with TRBD1. The CDR3 contains 16 residues. V shed 4 bases, J shed 0 bases, and the junction held 8 bases outside the gene matches. CDR1 SGHNT and CDR2 YYREEE come from the germline V gene (reference sequence). CDR3 loop: CASSRDRASSTDTQYF. Written as DNA, the CDR3 is TGTGCCAGCAGCCGTGACAGGGCCTCTAGCACAGATACGCAGTATTTT. Filled out from reference TRBV5-4 and TRBJ2-3, the complete variable domain reads ETGVTQSPTHLIKTRGQQVTLRCSSQSGHNTVSWYQQALGQGPQFIFQYYREEENGRGNFPPRFSGLQFPNYSSELNVNALELDDSALYLCASSRDRASSTDTQYFGPGTRLTVL.

This clone has just one count. V usage is TRBV9 and J usage is TRBJ1-2; TRBD1 is a possible D gene (6 bases). V was cut by 6 bases and J by 7 bases, with 22 bases left in between. The CDR3 covers 15 residues. Germline CDR1 SGDLS, CDR2 YYNGEE. The CDR3 bases are TGTGCCAGCACCGATTGGGGGGGGCCCCGGCCTGGCTACACCTTC. It translates to CASTDWGGPRPGYTF.

V and J are TRBV27 and TRBJ2-7; 8 bases map to TRBD1. Germline CDR1 MNHEY, CDR2 SMNVEV (reference sequence). There are 15 residues in the CDR3. Trimming removed 8 bases from V and 4 bases from J; junction bases left unmatched: 13. CDR3 loop: CASPKRQGAVYEQYF. The DNA for the CDR3 is TGTGCCAGCCCCAAGCGGCAGGGGGCTGTTTACGAGCAGTACTTC.

The chain has TRBV7-3 and TRBJ2-1, with D perhaps TRBD2 (5 bases). Germline lookup yields CDR1 SGHTA and CDR2 FQGTGA. The CDR3 covers 16 residues. V gave up 6 bases and J gave up 8 bases, with 23 bases separating them. Here the CDR3 DNA reads TGTGCCAGCAGTCCCAGCGGCAGTTCCCGGCGGCATGAGCAGTTCTTC. It yields the protein CASSPSGSSRRHEQFF. The full variable domain, with the rest looked up from reference TRBV7-3 and TRBJ2-1, is GAGVSQTPSNKVTEKGKYVELRCDPISGHTALYWYRQSLGQGPEFLIYFQGTGAADDSGLPNDRFFAVRPEGSVSTLKIQRTERGDSAVYLCASSPSGSSRRHEQFFGPGTRLTVL.

The rearrangement links TRBV19 to TRBJ1-1; TRBD1 matches 12 bases. The CDR3 has 15 amino acids. J lost 3 bases, V lost 3 bases, and 2 bases had no gene match. Germline V lookup: CDR1 LNHDA, CDR2 SQIVND (reference sequence). The CDR3 spells CASSMGQGAYTEAFF. CDR3 sequence (DNA): TGTGCCAGTAGTATGGGACAGGGGGCTTACACTGAAGCTTTCTTT.